Listed below are T cell receptor beta chains from one sample, sequenced in a study of vaccination and CD4 T cells after COVID-19. The antigens of these receptors remain unknown. One entry per CDR3 protein results from TCRdb running MiXCR on the PCR reads. Found here are 20,000 to 25,000 distinct CDR3 sequences, under 40% of them singletons; the top ten hold 3%. This specimen was CD4+ T cells from blood, cultured in vitro, taken about 7 months after SARS-CoV-2 vaccination. These receptors all stem from a human donor who had recovered from COVID-19. The CDR3 runs from the conserved cysteine through the conserved F or W. Fields, in order: D gene, V gene, clone size, J gene, CDR3 DNA, CDR3 protein. A D gene is named only where the DNA matches it firmly. Clone size is stated in some rows and not others, as once, few, many or a class when expanded.

>-|TRBV7-9|few|TRBJ2-1
TGTGCCAGCAGCCCTACCCCTTCTGGGCGGTTCTTC
CASSPTPSGRFF
>-|TRBV28|once|TRBJ2-1
TGTGCCAGCAGCCCCATCCTAGCGCCTTACAATGAGCAGTTCTTC
CASSPILAPYNEQFF
>-|TRBV28|-|TRBJ2-2
TGTGCCAGCAGTTTTGCACGACTGCTTAACACCGGGGAGCTGTTTTTT
CASSFARLLNTGELFF
>TRBD2|TRBV28|few|TRBJ2-7
TGTGCCAGCTCCGTGTTGACTAGCGGGAGGTTTAGGTCCGAGCAGTACTTC
CASSVLTSGRFRSEQYF
>TRBD1|TRBV19|few|TRBJ1-5
TGTGCCAGTAGAATAGGACAGGGGGCAGGTCAGCCCCAGCATTTT
CASRIGQGAGQPQHF
>TRBD2|TRBV19|once|TRBJ2-7
TGTGCCAGTAGTCCCCGGACTAGCGGGAGGTACGAGCAGTACTTC
CASSPRTSGRYEQYF
>-|TRBV19|-|TRBJ1-2
TGTGCCACCGGAGGCTGGGAATATGGCTACACCTTC
CATGGWEYGYTF
>TRBD1|TRBV28|medium-sized|TRBJ2-7
TGTGCCAGCAGGGCAGGGGGCTCCTACGAGCAGTACTTC
CASRAGGSYEQYF
>-|TRBV6-1|few|TRBJ2-7
TGTGCCAGCAGTGAATGGAGGGGCATCAACGAGCAGTACTTC
CASSEWRGINEQYF
>-|TRBV20-1|-|TRBJ2-2
TGCAGTGCTAAGGAGCGGTTGGACACCGGGGAGCTGTTTTTT
CSAKERLDTGELFF
>-|TRBV20-1|-|TRBJ2-1
TGCAGTGTCGGAGCCTACCCTCTGAAAGGCAATGAGCAGTTCTTC
CSVGAYPLKGNEQFF
>-|TRBV20-1|-|TRBJ2-5
TGCAGTGCTAGAGACCGTTCTAGGGAAGAGACCCAGTACTTC
CSARDRSREETQYF
>TRBD2|TRBV6-4|medium-sized|TRBJ2-1
TGTGCCAGCAGTGACTCGGCGGGAGGTATGGATGAGCAGTTCTTC
CASSDSAGGMDEQFF
>TRBD2|TRBV7-8|few|TRBJ2-7
TGTGCCAGCAGCTTATGGGCGGGAGGGACCTACGAGCAGTACTTC
CASSLWAGGTYEQYF
>TRBD2|TRBV29-1|-|TRBJ2-1
TGCAGCGCCCAATTGACTAGCGGGATTAGTGTTGGGCAGTTCTTC
CSAQLTSGISVGQFF
>-|TRBV6-1|few|TRBJ1-1
TGTGCCAGCAGTGAAGCGGTGAACACTGAAGCTTTCTTT
CASSEAVNTEAFF
>-|TRBV20-1|medium-sized|TRBJ1-2
TGCAGTGCTAGTGCAGGGAGTCGTAACGATGGCTACACCTTC
CSASAGSRNDGYTF
>-|TRBV7-2|-|TRBJ2-7
TGTGCCAGCAACTTACGCTCGATACAGAGCTACGAGCAGTACTTC
CASNLRSIQSYEQYF
>TRBD1|TRBV28|-|TRBJ1-2
TGTGCCAGCAGACCCAATTGGACAGGGCCAGGCTATGGCTACACCTTC
CASRPNWTGPGYGYTF
>TRBD2|TRBV7-6|few|TRBJ2-1
TGTGCCAGCAGCTTAGAGGGTACAGGGGGCTTACTAGCGGGAGTTTACAATGAGCAGTTCTTC
CASSLEGTGGLLAGVYNEQFF
>-|TRBV6-1|once|TRBJ2-3
TGTGCCAGCAGTGAAGGAGGGGCCGGCACAGATACGCAGTATTTT
CASSEGGAGTDTQYF
>-|TRBV27|few|TRBJ1-6
TGTGCCAGCAGTTTCGGCCGCTCGAGCTCCTATAATTCACCCCTCCACTTT
CASSFGRSSSYNSPLHF
>TRBD2|TRBV10-1|few|TRBJ2-3
TGCGCCAGCAGTACTAGCGGGAGTCCTAATACGCAGTATTTT
CASSTSGSPNTQYF
>-|TRBV4-3|-|TRBJ2-3
TGCGCCAGCAGCCAAGGCGGACTCCTGAGGCCAGATACGCAGTATTTT
CASSQGGLLRPDTQYF
>-|TRBV10-3|-|TRBJ1-2
TGTGCCATCAGTGATACAGGGACGGTAGCCGGCTACACCTTC
CAISDTGTVAGYTF
>-|TRBV19|-|TRBJ1-2
TGTGCCAGTAGTATGGTGGACGGATATGGCTACACCTTC
CASSMVDGYGYTF
>TRBD2|TRBV27|few|TRBJ2-7
TGTGCCAGCAGTAGGGGACTAGCGGGTCCTACGGAGCAGTACTTC
CASSRGLAGPTEQYF
>TRBD1|TRBV28|-|TRBJ2-1
TGTGCCAGCAGCGACTCGGGCAGGGGGAACTACAATGAGCAGTTCTTC
CASSDSGRGNYNEQFF
>TRBD2|TRBV20-1|few|TRBJ2-5
TGCAGTGCTTCCTTAGCGGGATTCCAACAAGAGACCCAGTACTTC
CSASLAGFQQETQYF
>-|TRBV20-1|-|TRBJ2-3
TGCAGTGCTCCTGGGACTTCTTCAGATACGCAGTATTTT
CSAPGTSSDTQYF
>TRBD1|TRBV20-1|few|TRBJ2-3
TGCAGTGCCCATACGGGACAGGGGAACACAGATACGCAGTATTTT
CSAHTGQGNTDTQYF
>-|TRBV6-2/TRBV6-3|-|TRBJ2-7
TGTGCCAGCAGCGGGATTTCGACCGGGCGGGGTGATTACACCTACGAGCAGTACTTC
CASSGISTGRGDYTYEQYF